This TCR beta chain was captured by sequencing in a study of cytomegalovirus exposure and HLA in healthy donors. General study results and limits: Across HLA loci, a later analysis found differing TCR association rates, with DRB1 most and HLA-C fewest. Reports state that TCR beta sequences accurately predicted most subjects' HLA-A and HLA-B alleles. Roughly uniform sequencing depth across donors was assumed, possibly incorrectly.

13 Jbeta primers and 60 Vbeta primers were used for the PCR. Assay used: immunoSEQ multiplex PCR; TCRdb lists only in-frame clones, some missing. The sample records roughly 140,000 clones, roughly four fifths being singletons. This CDR3 contains 12 residues. Germline CDR1 reads MNHEY; CDR2 reads SVGAGI. Deletions cut 4 bases from V and 6 bases from J, with 9 bases between. Note on this clone: Its antigen is unknown.

This receptor was taken from a male donor in good health and CMV-seronegative. The chain recombines TRBV6-5 with TRBJ1-1; D is unresolved. What was sequenced was PBMCs. The CDR3, as DNA: TGTGCCAGCAGTTCCAAACTGGCTGAAGCTTTCTTT. It translates to CASSSKLAEAFF.